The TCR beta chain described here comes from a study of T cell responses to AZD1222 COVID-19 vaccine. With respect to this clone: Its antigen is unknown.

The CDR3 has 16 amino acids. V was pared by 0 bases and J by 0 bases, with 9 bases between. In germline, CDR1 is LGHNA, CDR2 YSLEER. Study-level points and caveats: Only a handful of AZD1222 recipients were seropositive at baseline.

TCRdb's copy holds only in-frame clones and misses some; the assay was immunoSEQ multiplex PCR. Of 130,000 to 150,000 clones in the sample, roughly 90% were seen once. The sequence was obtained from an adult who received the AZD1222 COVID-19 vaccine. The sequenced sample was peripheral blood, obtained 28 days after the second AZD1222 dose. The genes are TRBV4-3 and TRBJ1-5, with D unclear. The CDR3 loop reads CASSQDLTVSNQPQHF. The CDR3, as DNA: TGCGCCAGCAGCCAAGATCTGACGGTTAGCAATCAGCCCCAGCATTTT.